This TCR beta chain originates from a study of cytomegalovirus exposure and HLA in healthy donors (TCRdb year 2017). Regarding the study in general: In an earlier analysis of around 540 of the donors, less than 350 Gb of sequence data and 100 million or so unique TCR beta sequences from about 179 million T cells were reported. Besides the first cohort of approximately 670 subjects, a separate validation cohort made up of around 120 different subjects was used. About five DR-DQ haplotypes were handled as single units for association and clustering, since linkage in the cohort was strong. Genome-wide SNP genotypes for about 65% of the 666 donors were used in a later genetic analysis, which treated that subset as a discovery cohort. HLA typing included class I and class II loci at four-digit resolution. An earlier analysis of fewer than 750 of the donors used high-throughput TCR beta sequencing to judge whether each TCR beta V gene segment behaved as functional or pseudogenic. High-throughput TCR immunosequencing, statistical association of individual TCRs with disease status, and machine learning were combined to predict cytomegalovirus infection status. Every repertoire in the discovery cohort had been generated on one and the same sequencing platform. The study used immunosequencing to profile the T cell repertoires of approximately 690 subjects and linked those repertoires to cytomegalovirus serostatus. The aim of the study was to test whether cataloging public T cell receptors could identify signatures of past pathogen exposure. An early release that covered roughly 600 HLA-typed donors contained 250 to 350 gigabases of sequencing data and tens of millions of unique TCR sequences. Rather than drawing on any new phenotypic data, the later analysis identified candidate immune exposures from TCR beta sequences and the way those sequences occurred across donors. A later analysis re-analyzed previously published TCR beta repertoires from 550 to 700 donors and added high-resolution HLA genotyping to study TCR occurrence patterns. The number of donors typed differed by locus, with roughly 629-640 for A, B, C, DRB1 and DQB1, more than 500 for DQA1, under 610 for DPA1, and under 490 for DPB1. Among several hundred genotyped donors of the cohort, an average of about 220,000 unique TCR beta nucleotide sequences was sequenced per donor, of which approximately 18% were non-productive. The genetic ancestry cluster associated with self-reported Caucasian donors included about four fifths of the 398 genotyped donors. Donor age, sex, ethnicity and CMV serostatus were compiled together with the repertoire data. The full study reports these points: A group of highly shared sequence variants was considered likely to be a technical artifact of the sequencing pipeline. Immune exposure information for the cohort was limited to CMV serostatus. Specific HLA alleles were associated with about 17,000 TCR beta sequences at a false discovery rate of 0.05 in a later analysis. The study listed 164 TCR beta chains as associated with cytomegalovirus. Sequencing depth was assumed to be roughly uniform across donors in the presence/absence analyses, though that assumption may not hold. In an earlier analysis of 587 of the donors, most TCR beta V segments appeared in productive rearrangements about 87% or about 30% of the time, broadly matching IMGT annotations. In a later analysis, the rate of TCR association differed among HLA loci, with DRB1 alleles having the most associated TCRs and HLA-C alleles having the fewest. The classifier was reported to diagnose cytomegalovirus status with high specificity and sensitivity in both the original cohort and the validation cohort. A further reported finding was that TCR beta sequences accurately predicted the HLA-A and HLA-B alleles for most subjects in the first cohort. Only TCR beta chains were sequenced in this cohort, and the absence of alpha or paired-chain data limited detectable features. In a later analysis, HLA-associated TCR beta chains showed more clonal expansion and lower generation probabilities than non-associated chains that were equally common. According to a later analysis, most CMV-associated TCR beta chains appeared to be HLA-restricted, and the HLA associations seemed to be driven largely by CMV exposure. Strong co-occurrence of HLA alleles, especially DR and DQ, made assigning TCR associations to individual alleles difficult. The 87-base-pair reads could not distinguish some IMGT-functional V segments, including TRBV6-2 and TRBV6-3, so those segments were excluded. HLA typing was unavailable for some donors at each locus, so association tests used only the typed subset. Across donors, most TCR sequences were observed very rarely, whereas some public TCRs were present in many individuals. An association between a missense DCLRE1C variant and V-gene and J-gene trimming of TCR beta chains was found in a later genetic analysis and replicated in an independent cohort. Linkage disequilibrium might explain the correlated functional status among segregating V segments, but an unknown experimental factor could not be ruled out. A few of the identified cytomegalovirus-associated TCR beta chains were confirmed in vitro to be specific for cytomegalovirus antigens. According to a later analysis, parvovirus B19, influenza, CMV and Epstein-Barr virus appeared linked to several top co-occurrence clusters. The authors suggested that the approach could potentially be extended to other disease states and immunological phenotypes. The earlier analysis of about 600 of the donors excluded approximately 17 rarely observed V segments, including chromosome 9 orphons, because counts were too low. Compared with the approximately 710-donor mean, donors in an Asian-associated ancestry cluster had fewer N-insertions in productive TCRs, according to a later genetic analysis.

The protocol used for the library was the immunoSEQ multiplex PCR assay. For the multiplex PCR, a mixture combining 60 forward primers for TCR Vbeta segments and 13 reverse primers for TCR Jbeta segments was used. A multiplex PCR assay on genomic DNA amplified the CDR3 region of rearranged TCR beta genes. The amplified TCR beta libraries were sequenced on the Illumina HiSeq System as 87-base-pair reads. As for the original processing: Across the roughly 640 repertoires, a later analysis counted approximately 75 million unique TCR beta chains, roughly 11 million of which were shared by at least two donors. A nearest-neighbor algorithm error-corrected the raw reads and collapsed the reads into unique sequences, merging closely related sequences to remove PCR and sequencing errors. V, D and J gene segments were assigned by aligning CDR3 sequences to IMGT reference sequences. For a sequence to be retained, a match of at least six nucleotides was required to both a V gene segment and a J gene segment. A rearrangement was called productive if the CDR3 had no stop codons and remained in frame with V and J, and every other rearrangement was called non-productive. Following IMGT convention, CDR3 was defined as the stretch from the second conserved V-encoded cysteine to the conserved J-encoded phenylalanine. The earlier analysis of approximately 590 of the donors excluded any sequence lacking an unambiguous match to a single V gene segment. In an earlier analysis of 587 of the donors, V segments were called functional above 56.7% productive rearrangements and were called segregating when the between-donor standard deviation exceeded 5%. A statistical classification framework was built to diagnose cytomegalovirus status from the catalog of TCR beta chain sequences. V and J gene assignment, in a later analysis, came from comparing TCR nucleotide sequences with IMGT/GENE-DB human TR gene sequences. Using the TCRdist pipeline, a later analysis assigned CDR3 sequences along with most-parsimonious VDJ recombination scenarios. In a later analysis, each TCR beta chain was defined by its CDR3 amino acid sequence together with its V-gene family, and reads lacking a unique V-gene family were excluded. To address suspected cross-contamination and a sequencing artifact, a later analysis removed around 590 highly shared, low-generation-probability nucleotide sequences. In a later analysis, a clonal expansion index for each public chain was calculated from normalized within-repertoire ranks of inferred template counts. In a later analysis, generation probabilities were computed using a VDJ recombination model fitted to out-of-frame rearrangements, and the results were checked against IGoR. Hypergeometric tests were used in a later analysis to score TCR-TCR, TCR-HLA and TCR-CMV co-occurrence, with a repertoire-size bias correction applied to the TCR pairs. False discovery rates were estimated in a later analysis by permuting HLA or CMV assignments 20 times. In a later analysis, co-occurring TCRs were grouped using DBSCAN, and TCRdist sequence similarity was added for clustering within HLA-allele-positive subsets. For co-occurrence clustering, repertoires with fewer than 30,000 or more than 120,000 public chains were excluded, along with 5 or 6 repertoires with anomalous nucleotide sharing. Here the immuneACCESS table is served through TCRdb, limited to in-frame sequences with V and J called. Missing clones are a known gap in these copies; in checked studies unresolved V genes cover under half, and the rest lacks a known reason. V, J and clone size were drawn from that table, and D and trimming were deduced from the DNA. This sample holds about 160,000 clones; 75% to 90% were observed only once. The top ten clones comprise roughly 1.9% of the sample.

The cohort comprised fewer than 750 healthy bone marrow donors. At the time of sampling, every cohort member was nominally healthy, though immune exposures that went unrecorded were likely present. The donor was CMV seronegative and was included in the group of a few hundred seronegative cohort members. A peripheral blood sample was collected from each donor, and TCR beta sequencing was performed on peripheral blood mononuclear cells. Genomic DNA extraction from the blood cell samples was performed with the Qiagen DNeasy Blood Extraction Kit. Comments on this clone: Its antigen is still unknown. No per-base quality is available; no much larger clone lies one base away.

The germline V gene encodes CDR1 SGHAT and CDR2 FQNNGV. The CDR3 goes from the cysteine to the phenylalanine over 15 residues. Only the CDR3 part of the read is kept: 45 bases, read in frame from the first base. Here V drops 4 bases and J drops 4 bases, and the junction holds 8 bases not matched to any gene. Source material: PBMCs. The V and J genes are TRBV11-2 and TRBJ2-7, with TRBD1 identical over 9 junction bases. The TCR originated in a woman under 30 in good health and CMV-seronegative. The DNA is TGTGCCAGCAGCTCTATCCGGGACAGGGTTTACGAGCAGTACTTC. This encodes CASSSIRDRVYEQYF.